The following is a T cell receptor beta chain sequence with its context. This sample is drawn from a study of blood T cell repertoires in COVID-19. Study information: Some COVID-19 samples were acute and others convalescent; all came from the United States, Italy and Spain. T cells, B-cell-depleted T cells, or PBMCs supplied cDNA or gDNA.

CDR3 length equals 13 residues. The germline V and J ends were trimmed by 1 base and 4 bases, with 7 bases remaining between them. Germline assignment: CDR1 LGHNT and CDR2 FRNRAP. Profiling relied on immunoSEQ multiplex PCR, and the TCRdb table lists in-frame clones only, not all of them. The sample records tens of thousands of clones, approximately 87% being singletons. J is TRBJ2-5 and V is TRBV12-5, with D unresolved. This TCR derives from a woman of 80 years or more with acute or convalescent COVID-19. The specimen was peripheral blood. CDR3 amino acids: CASGLDLRETQYF. CDR3 nucleotides: TGTGCTAGTGGTTTGGACCTGCGAGAGACCCAGTACTTC.